Each of the 8 T cell receptor beta chains below was sequenced from the same sample in a study of blood T cell repertoires in COVID-19. Data came from immunoSEQ multiplex PCR; TCRdb stores just in-frame clones and leaves some out. The sample shows about 300,000 clones, about 85% of them seen only once. The material sequenced was PBMCs or T cells enriched from blood (not recorded which). The receptors shown here come from a young woman who had recovered from COVID-19.

The CDR3: CASRAAGDTQYF. CDR3 in DNA: TGTGCCAGCAGGGCCGCCGGGGATACGCAGTATTTT. The chain is built from TRBV2 and TRBJ2-3; D uncertain. The CDR3 runs 12 residues. Trimming removed 6 bases from V and 6 bases from J, with 10 bases in between. Germline CDR1 is SNHLY and CDR2 is FYNNEI.

The chain employs TRBV11-2 and TRBJ2-3; 8 nucleotides line up with TRBD2. The CDR3 runs to 18 residues. With 3 bases clipped from V and 1 base from J, the junction kept 12 bases outside the gene matches. Germline-derived CDR1 and CDR2 are SGHAT and FQNNGV. CDR3 DNA: TGTGCCAGCAGCTTGTGGGCTCCAGCGGGGGCTCGCACAGATACGCAGTATTTT. The encoded protein is CASSLWAPAGARTDTQYF.

The chain recombines TRBV5-1 with TRBJ2-1; 9 nucleotides match TRBD2. J lost 1 base, V lost 0 bases, and 2 bases had no gene match. Germline CDR1 and CDR2: SGHRS and YFSETQ. The CDR3 consists of 16 residues. The CDR3 nucleotides read TGCGCCAGCAGCTTGGGGGGACTAGCTTCCTACAATGAGCAGTTCTTC. This encodes CASSLGGLASYNEQFF.

This clone was seen repeatedly, ten times or more. The chain recombines TRBV3-1 (or the pseudogene TRBV3-2) with TRBJ2-7, with D perhaps TRBD2 (5 bases). V was trimmed by 1 base and J by 3 bases, leaving 10 bases between them. The CDR3 loop spans 14 amino acids. The germline V gene encodes CDR1 LGHDT and CDR2 YNNKEL (reference sequence). CDR3 amino acids: CASSQAMTNYEQYF. CDR3 coding DNA: TGTGCCAGCAGCCAAGCCATGACTAACTACGAGCAGTACTTC.

The chain recombines TRBV12-3 or TRBV12-4 with TRBJ1-1; no definite D call. The V end was cut by 8 bases, the J end by 5 bases, with 6 bases between. The CDR3 extends over 10 amino acids. The CDR3 DNA sequence: TGTGCCAGCGCTAGGACTGAAGCTTTCTTT. Amino acids: CASARTEAFF.

This clone has only a few counts. V and J are TRBV9 and TRBJ2-1; D is possibly TRBD1 (6 bases). The V and J ends lost 0 bases and 2 bases respectively, with 15 bases between them. In germline, CDR1 is SGDLS, CDR2 YYNGEE. The CDR3 totals 17 residues. The CDR3 bases are TGTGCCAGCAGCGTAGCTAGTCAGGGGATGACCTACAATGAGCAGTTCTTC. This codes for CASSVASQGMTYNEQFF.

The rearrangement uses TRBV7-2 and TRBJ2-7; 10 bases fit TRBD2. Germline V CDR1 and CDR2: SGHTA, FQGNSA. Trimming cost V 6 bases and J 3 bases; bases outside gene matches: 11. This CDR3 contains 16 residues. DNA for the CDR3: TGTGCCAGCAGTCAGAGCGGGGGGGCTCTTATCTACGAGCAGTACTTC. Its translation is CASSQSGGALIYEQYF.

The CDR3 spells CASSIEGHSIGEQYF. The DNA for the CDR3 is TGTGCCAGTAGTATAGAGGGACATTCTATTGGCGAGCAGTACTTC. The genes are TRBV19 and TRBJ2-7; perhaps TRBD1 as D (6 bases). Germline assignment: CDR1 LNHDA and CDR2 SQIVND (reference sequence). This CDR3 has 15 residues. V lost 0 bases and J lost 6, with 15 bases in between.